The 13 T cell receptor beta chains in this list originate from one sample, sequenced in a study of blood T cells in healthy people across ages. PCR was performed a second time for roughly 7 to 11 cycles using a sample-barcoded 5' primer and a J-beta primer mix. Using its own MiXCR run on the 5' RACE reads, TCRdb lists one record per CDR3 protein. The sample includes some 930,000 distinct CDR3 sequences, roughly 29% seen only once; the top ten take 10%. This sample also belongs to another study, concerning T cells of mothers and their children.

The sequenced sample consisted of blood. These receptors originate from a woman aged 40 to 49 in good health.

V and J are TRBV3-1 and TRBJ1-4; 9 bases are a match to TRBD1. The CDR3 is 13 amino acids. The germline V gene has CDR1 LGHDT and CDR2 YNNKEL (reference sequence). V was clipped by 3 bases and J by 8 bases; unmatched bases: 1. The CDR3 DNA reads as TGTGCCAGCAGCCACGGACAGGGGGAAAAACTGTTTTTT. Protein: CASSHGQGEKLFF.

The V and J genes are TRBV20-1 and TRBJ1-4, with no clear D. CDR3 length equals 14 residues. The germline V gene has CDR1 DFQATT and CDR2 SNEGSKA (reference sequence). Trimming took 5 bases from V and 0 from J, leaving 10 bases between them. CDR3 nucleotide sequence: TGCAGTGCTTCGACCGTTACAACTAATGAAAAACTGTTTTTT. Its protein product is CSASTVTTNEKLFF.

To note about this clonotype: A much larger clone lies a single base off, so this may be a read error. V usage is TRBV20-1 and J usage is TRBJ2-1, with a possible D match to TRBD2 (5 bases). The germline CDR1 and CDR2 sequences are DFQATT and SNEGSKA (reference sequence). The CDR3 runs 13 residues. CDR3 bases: TGCTGTGCTAGCCGGCACCTCTACAATGAGCAGTTCTTC. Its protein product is CCASRHLYNEQFF.

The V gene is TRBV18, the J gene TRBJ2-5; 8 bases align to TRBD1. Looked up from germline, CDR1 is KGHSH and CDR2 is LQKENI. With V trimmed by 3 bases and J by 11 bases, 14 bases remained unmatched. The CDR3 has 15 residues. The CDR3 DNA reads TGTGCCAGCTCACCCGCGGGACAGGTGGCTCTCGGGCAGTACTTC. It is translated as CASSPAGQVALGQYF.

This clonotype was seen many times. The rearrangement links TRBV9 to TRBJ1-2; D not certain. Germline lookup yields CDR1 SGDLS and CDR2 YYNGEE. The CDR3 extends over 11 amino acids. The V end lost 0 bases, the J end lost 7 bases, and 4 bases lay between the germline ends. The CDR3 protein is CASSVGRGYTF. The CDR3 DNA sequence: TGTGCCAGCAGCGTAGGTCGTGGCTACACCTTC.

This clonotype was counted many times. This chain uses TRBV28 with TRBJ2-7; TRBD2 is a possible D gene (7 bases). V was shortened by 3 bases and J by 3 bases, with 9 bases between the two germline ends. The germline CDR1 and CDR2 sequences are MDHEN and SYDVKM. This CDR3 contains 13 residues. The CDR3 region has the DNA TGTGCCAGCAGTTTCGGGGGGCTCTACGAGCAGTACTTC. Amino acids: CASSFGGLYEQYF.

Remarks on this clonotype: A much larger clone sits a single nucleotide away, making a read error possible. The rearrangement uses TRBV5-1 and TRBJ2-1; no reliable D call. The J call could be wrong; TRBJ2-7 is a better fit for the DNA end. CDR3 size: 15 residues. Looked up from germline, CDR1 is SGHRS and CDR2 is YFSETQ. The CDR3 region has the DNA TGCGCCAGCAGCTTCTCGGATCCAACCTCCAATGAGCAGTACTTC. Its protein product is CASSFSDPTSNEQYF.

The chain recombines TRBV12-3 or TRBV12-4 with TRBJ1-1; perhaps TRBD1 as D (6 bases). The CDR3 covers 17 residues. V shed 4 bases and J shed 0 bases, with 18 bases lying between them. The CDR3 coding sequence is TGTGCCAGCAGTTCCCGACGACAGGTCTTTATGAACACTGAAGCTTTCTTT. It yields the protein CASSSRRQVFMNTEAFF.

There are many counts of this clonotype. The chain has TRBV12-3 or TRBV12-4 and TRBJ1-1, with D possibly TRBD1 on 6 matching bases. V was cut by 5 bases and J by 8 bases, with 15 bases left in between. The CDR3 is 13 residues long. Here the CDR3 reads CASSHRQVQEAFF. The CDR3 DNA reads TGTGCCAGCAGTCACCGACAGGTTCAAGAAGCTTTCTTT.

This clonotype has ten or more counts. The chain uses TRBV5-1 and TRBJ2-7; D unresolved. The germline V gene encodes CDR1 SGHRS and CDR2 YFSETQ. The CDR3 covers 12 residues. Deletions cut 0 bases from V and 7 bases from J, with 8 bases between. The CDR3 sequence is CASSLDGREQYF. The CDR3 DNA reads TGCGCCAGCAGCTTGGACGGGCGGGAGCAGTACTTC.

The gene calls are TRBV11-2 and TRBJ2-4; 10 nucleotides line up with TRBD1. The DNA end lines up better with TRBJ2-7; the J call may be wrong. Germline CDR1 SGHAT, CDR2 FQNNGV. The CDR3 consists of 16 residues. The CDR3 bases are TGTGCCAGCAGCTCTTTCCTTGGACAGGGGGTGGACGAGCAGTACTTC. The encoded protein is CASSSFLGQGVDEQYF.

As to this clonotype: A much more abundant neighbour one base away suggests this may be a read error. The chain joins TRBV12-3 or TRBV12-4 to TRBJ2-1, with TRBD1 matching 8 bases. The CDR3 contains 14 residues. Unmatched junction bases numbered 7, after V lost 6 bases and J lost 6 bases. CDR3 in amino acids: CASSGTGPCNEQFF. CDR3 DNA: TGTGCCAGCAGCGGGACAGGACCCTGCAATGAGCAGTTCTTC.

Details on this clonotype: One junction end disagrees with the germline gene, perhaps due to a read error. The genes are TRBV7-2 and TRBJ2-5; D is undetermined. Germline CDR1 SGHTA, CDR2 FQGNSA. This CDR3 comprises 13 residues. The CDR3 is CASSLAVRETQDF. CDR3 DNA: TGTGCCAGCAGCTTAGCAGTCCGAGAGACCCAGGACTTC.